This T cell receptor (beta chain) was found in a study of T cell responses to AZD1222 COVID-19 vaccine. This CDR3 has 16 residues. Trimming took off 0 bases at V and 4 bases at J, with 16 bases between the two ends. Germline-derived CDR1 and CDR2 are SGDLS and YYNGEE. Produced via immunoSEQ multiplex PCR; TCRdb's table is partial and in-frame only. Of 150,000 or so clones in the sample, about 89% were seen once. V and J are TRBV9 and TRBJ1-2; D call uncertain. This sequence originates from an adult who received the AZD1222 COVID-19 vaccine. The sequences come from peripheral blood, collected 28 days after the second AZD1222 dose. CDR3 region: CASSVGVRRQAYGYTF. Here the CDR3 DNA reads TGTGCCAGCAGCGTAGGCGTGAGGCGGCAGGCCTATGGCTACACCTTC.